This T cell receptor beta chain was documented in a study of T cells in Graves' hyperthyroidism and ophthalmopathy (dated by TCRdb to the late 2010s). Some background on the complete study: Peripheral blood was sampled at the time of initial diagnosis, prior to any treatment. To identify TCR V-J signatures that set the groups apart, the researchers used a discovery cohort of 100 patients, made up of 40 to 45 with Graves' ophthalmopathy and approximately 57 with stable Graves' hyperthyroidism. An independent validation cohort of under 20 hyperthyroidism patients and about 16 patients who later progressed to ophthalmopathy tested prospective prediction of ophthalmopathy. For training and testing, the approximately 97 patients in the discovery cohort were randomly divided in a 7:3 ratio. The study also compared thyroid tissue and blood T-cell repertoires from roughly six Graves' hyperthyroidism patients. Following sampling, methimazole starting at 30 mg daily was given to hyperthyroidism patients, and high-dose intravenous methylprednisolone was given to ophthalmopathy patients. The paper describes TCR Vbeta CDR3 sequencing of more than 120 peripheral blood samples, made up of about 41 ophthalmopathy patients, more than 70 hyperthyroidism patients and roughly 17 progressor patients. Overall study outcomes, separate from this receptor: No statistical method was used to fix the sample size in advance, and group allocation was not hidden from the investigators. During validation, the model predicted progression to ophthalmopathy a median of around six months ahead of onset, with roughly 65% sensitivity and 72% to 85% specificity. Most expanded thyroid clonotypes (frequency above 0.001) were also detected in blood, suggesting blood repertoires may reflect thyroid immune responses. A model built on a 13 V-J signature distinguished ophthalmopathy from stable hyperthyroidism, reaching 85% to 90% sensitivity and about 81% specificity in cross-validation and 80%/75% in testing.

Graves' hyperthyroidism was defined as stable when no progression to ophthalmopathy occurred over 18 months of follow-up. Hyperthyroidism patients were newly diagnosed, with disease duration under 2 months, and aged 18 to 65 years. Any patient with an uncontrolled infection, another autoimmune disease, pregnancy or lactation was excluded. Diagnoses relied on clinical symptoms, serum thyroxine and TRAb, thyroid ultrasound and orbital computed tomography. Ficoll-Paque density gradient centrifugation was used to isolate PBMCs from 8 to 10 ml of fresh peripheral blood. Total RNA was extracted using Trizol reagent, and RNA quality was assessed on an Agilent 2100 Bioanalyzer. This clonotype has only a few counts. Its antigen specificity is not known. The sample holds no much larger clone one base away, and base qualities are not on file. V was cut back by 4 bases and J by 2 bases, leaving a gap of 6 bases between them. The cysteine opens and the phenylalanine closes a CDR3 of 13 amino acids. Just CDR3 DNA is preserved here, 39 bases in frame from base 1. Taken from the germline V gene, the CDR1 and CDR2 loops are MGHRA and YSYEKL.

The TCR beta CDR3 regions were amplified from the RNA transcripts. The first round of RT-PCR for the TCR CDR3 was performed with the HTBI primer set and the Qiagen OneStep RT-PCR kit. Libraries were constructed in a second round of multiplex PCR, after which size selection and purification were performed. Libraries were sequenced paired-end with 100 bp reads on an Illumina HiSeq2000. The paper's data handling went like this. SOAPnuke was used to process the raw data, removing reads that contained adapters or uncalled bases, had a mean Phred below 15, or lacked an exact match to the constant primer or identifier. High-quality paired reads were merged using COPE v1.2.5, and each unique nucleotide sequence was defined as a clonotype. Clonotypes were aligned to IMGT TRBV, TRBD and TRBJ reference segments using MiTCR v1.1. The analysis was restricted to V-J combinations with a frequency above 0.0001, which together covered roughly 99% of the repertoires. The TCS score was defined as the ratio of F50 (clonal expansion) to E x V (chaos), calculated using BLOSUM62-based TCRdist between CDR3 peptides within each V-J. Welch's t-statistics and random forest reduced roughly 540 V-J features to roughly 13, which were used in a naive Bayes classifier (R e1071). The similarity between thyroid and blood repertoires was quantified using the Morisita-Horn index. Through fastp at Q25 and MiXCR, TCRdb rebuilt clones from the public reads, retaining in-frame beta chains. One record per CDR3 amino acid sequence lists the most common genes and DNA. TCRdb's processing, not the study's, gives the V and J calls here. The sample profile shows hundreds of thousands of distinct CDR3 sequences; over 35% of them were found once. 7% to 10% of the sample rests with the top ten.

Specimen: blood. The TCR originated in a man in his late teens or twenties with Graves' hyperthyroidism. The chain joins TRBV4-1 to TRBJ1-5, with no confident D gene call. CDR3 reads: CASSREGNQPQHF. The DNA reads TGCGCCAGCAGCCGAGAAGGCAATCAGCCCCAGCATTTT.